The 17 T cell receptor beta chains reported below all come from one sample, sequenced in a study of siplizumab effects on memory and regulatory T cells. The data were produced by immunoSEQ multiplex PCR, yet TCRdb's version contains in-frame clones alone and is incomplete. The sample lists around 100,000 clones, about 91% seen once, with about 0.7% in the top ten. Specimen: Tregs sorted from blood. These receptors were obtained from a human donor in good health.

The V call is TRBV7-2, the J call TRBJ2-1, with 8 bases identical to TRBD1. Germline V gives CDR1 SGHTA, CDR2 FQGNSA. There are 15 residues in the CDR3. With V trimmed by 1 base and J by 8 bases, 7 bases remained unmatched. The CDR3 DNA is TGTGCCAGCAGCTTAGTGTCAGGGGGCGCGTATGAGCAGTTCTTC. Translation gives CASSLVSGGAYEQFF.

This sequence joins TRBV4-1 and TRBJ2-7; 7 positions match TRBD2. Germline-derived CDR1 and CDR2 are MGHRA and YSYEKL. J was trimmed by 0 bases and V by 8 bases; bases with no gene match: 7. There are 14 residues in the CDR3. CDR3 DNA: TGCGCCAGCTCTCGGGGGGACGACTCCTACGAGCAGTACTTC. It specifies CASSRGDDSYEQYF.

The chain recombines TRBV21-1 with TRBJ2-7; TRBD2 is the table's D call, not checked against the DNA. TRBV21-1 represents a pseudogene. The CDR3 contains 14 residues. This CDR3 reads CASSVRLKAYEQYF. In DNA form, the CDR3 reads TGTGCCAGCAGCGTCCGACTCAAAGCCTACGAGCAGTACTTC.

The J gene is TRBJ2-3, the V gene TRBV5-1; the D gene is possibly TRBD1 (5 bases). The CDR3 has 13 amino acids. V was trimmed by 4 bases and J by 2 bases, leaving 8 bases between them. The germline CDR1 and CDR2 sequences are SGHRS and YFSETQ. CDR3 DNA: TGCGCCAGCAGCGTGGACAACACAGATACGCAGTATTTT. As protein: CASSVDNTDTQYF.

The CDR3 protein is CASSLEVVSGSWDEQFF. DNA of the CDR3: TGTGCCAGCAGCTTGGAGGTCGTCTCAGGATCATGGGATGAGCAGTTCTTC. V and J are TRBV5-5 and TRBJ2-1; no firm D call. In germline, CDR1 is SGHKS, CDR2 YYEKEE (reference sequence). This CDR3 contains 17 residues. Trimming pared 0 bases from V and 8 bases from J, leaving 21 bases between.

CDR3: CASSDPGGRRQAFF. The CDR3 region has the DNA TGCGCCAGCAGTGACCCAGGTGGGAGGAGACAAGCTTTCTTT. The chain combines TRBV10-2 with TRBJ1-1; the D is unclear. V was pared by 3 bases and J by 9 bases, with 17 bases between. Germline assignment: CDR1 WSHSY and CDR2 SAAADI. This CDR3 is built from 14 residues.

This clone was observed a few times. The chain carries TRBV4-1 and TRBJ1-5; D remains ambiguous. Germline V CDR1 and CDR2: MGHRA, YSYEKL. V was trimmed by 2 bases and J by 2 bases, leaving 10 bases between them. The CDR3 is 15 residues long. The CDR3 spells CASSQSLQGNQPQHF. CDR3 DNA sequence: TGCGCCAGCAGCCAAAGTCTTCAGGGCAATCAGCCCCAGCATTTT.

The rearrangement joins TRBV7-8 to TRBJ1-5, with D tentatively TRBD1 (5 bases). Trimming cost V 7 bases and J 8 bases, with 18 bases left between them. The CDR3 extends over 14 amino acids. The germline V gene has CDR1 SGHVS and CDR2 FQNEAQ. CDR3 sequence: CASTRGVPGEPQHF. The CDR3 DNA sequence: TGTGCCAGCACCCGGGGGGTCCCGGGGGAGCCCCAGCATTTT.

The chain has TRBV10-1 and TRBJ2-1; tentative D call: TRBD2 (6 bases). Germline CDR1 reads WNHNN; CDR2 reads SYGVQD (reference sequence). This CDR3 comprises 13 residues. V was cut by 5 bases and J by 7 bases, with 12 bases left in between. The CDR3 region is CASSKDRENEQFF. In DNA, the CDR3 is TGCGCCAGCAGTAAAGACCGGGAGAATGAGCAGTTCTTC.

The chain carries TRBV10-1 and TRBJ2-7; the D is unclear. V lost 2 bases, J lost 3 bases, and 5 bases lay in between. Germline V lookup: CDR1 WNHNN, CDR2 SYGVQD (reference sequence). The CDR3 loop spans 12 amino acids. The CDR3 is CASSERDYEQYF. The CDR3 DNA is TGCGCCAGCAGTGAGAGAGACTACGAGCAGTACTTC.

This chain uses TRBV7-9 with TRBJ1-4; 9 positions agree with TRBD1. Germline CDR1 and CDR2: SEHNR and FQNEAQ (reference sequence). The junction had 3 bases not matched to a gene; V was cut back by 1 base and J by 6 bases. The CDR3 contains 15 residues. The DNA of the CDR3 is TGTGCCAGCAGCTTAGGGGACAGGGTTTATGAAAAACTGTTTTTT. The encoded protein is CASSLGDRVYEKLFF. Drawing the rest from reference TRBV7-9 and TRBJ1-4, the complete variable domain is DTGVSQNPRHKITKRGQNVTFRCDPISEHNRLYWYRQTLGQGPEFLTYFQNEAQLEKSRLLSDRFSAERPKGSFSTLEIQRTEQGDSAMYLCASSLGDRVYEKLFFGSGTQLSVL.

CDR3 in amino acids: CASSFGLAGNTDTQYF. The CDR3 DNA is TGTGCCAGCAGTTTCGGGCTAGCGGGGAACACAGATACGCAGTATTTT. V usage is TRBV28 and J usage is TRBJ2-3, with 9 bases aligning to TRBD2. Trimming took 3 bases from V and 2 from J; bases not matched to a gene: 6. This CDR3 region has 16 residues. Looked up from germline, CDR1 is MDHEN and CDR2 is SYDVKM.

The sample holds one count of this clone. V is TRBV7-3 and J is TRBJ1-3; D call uncertain. V lost 5 bases and J 0 bases, leaving 17 bases between the germline ends. Germline V lookup: CDR1 SGHTA, CDR2 FQGTGA. The CDR3 consists of 17 residues. In nucleotides, the CDR3 is TGTGCCAGCAGCCTCGACGGAGGCCCTGACTCTGGAAACACCATATATTTT. This sequence encodes CASSLDGGPDSGNTIYF.

V gene TRBV5-1 combines with J gene TRBJ2-1; 10 bases match TRBD2. This CDR3 comprises 16 residues. The germline V gene has CDR1 SGHRS and CDR2 YFSETQ. Trimming at V came to 2 bases and at J to 3 bases, leaving 5 bases not matched to a gene. As DNA, the CDR3 is TGCGCCAGCAGCTTAAGCGGGAGGGCCGTCTACAATGAGCAGTTCTTC. This codes for CASSLSGRAVYNEQFF. The whole variable domain, filled in from reference TRBV5-1 and TRBJ2-1, reads KAGVTQTPRYLIKTRGQQVTLSCSPISGHRSVSWYQQTPGQGLQFLFEYFSETQRNKGNFPGRFSGRQFSNSRSEMNVSTLELGDSALYLCASSLSGRAVYNEQFFGPGTRLTVL.

This rearrangement joins TRBV7-9 to TRBJ2-2, with no clear D. Trimming left V 5 bases short and J 0 bases short, with 13 bases between. Germline V gene data show CDR1 as SEHNR and CDR2 as FQNEAQ (reference sequence). The CDR3 is 16 residues long. The CDR3 reads CASSERRPANTGELFF. CDR3 in DNA: TGTGCCAGCAGCGAGAGACGACCGGCGAACACCGGGGAGCTGTTTTTT. Together with reference TRBV7-9 and TRBJ2-2, the CDR3 gives the full variable domain: DTGVSQNPRHKITKRGQNVTFRCDPISEHNRLYWYRQTLGQGPEFLTYFQNEAQLEKSRLLSDRFSAERPKGSFSTLEIQRTEQGDSAMYLCASSERRPANTGELFFGEGSRLTVL.

This rearrangement joins TRBV5-1 to TRBJ1-2; D is uncertain. V gave up 4 bases and J gave up 2 bases, with 24 bases separating them. Germline assignment: CDR1 SGHRS and CDR2 YFSETQ. This CDR3 spans 18 amino acids. In nucleotides, the CDR3 is TGCGCCAGCAGCCCCGGGCTCCGGGCCGGAACGAGAAACTATGGCTACACCTTC. Protein: CASSPGLRAGTRNYGYTF.

V and J are TRBV5-1 and TRBJ1-1; D may be TRBD1 (5 bases). Germline assignment: CDR1 SGHRS and CDR2 YFSETQ. Deletions cut 0 bases from V and 2 bases from J, with 17 bases between. CDR3 length equals 17 residues. This CDR3 reads CASSLVRGGGVNTEAFF. In DNA, the CDR3 is TGCGCCAGCAGCTTGGTTCGGGGAGGAGGGGTTAACACTGAAGCTTTCTTT.